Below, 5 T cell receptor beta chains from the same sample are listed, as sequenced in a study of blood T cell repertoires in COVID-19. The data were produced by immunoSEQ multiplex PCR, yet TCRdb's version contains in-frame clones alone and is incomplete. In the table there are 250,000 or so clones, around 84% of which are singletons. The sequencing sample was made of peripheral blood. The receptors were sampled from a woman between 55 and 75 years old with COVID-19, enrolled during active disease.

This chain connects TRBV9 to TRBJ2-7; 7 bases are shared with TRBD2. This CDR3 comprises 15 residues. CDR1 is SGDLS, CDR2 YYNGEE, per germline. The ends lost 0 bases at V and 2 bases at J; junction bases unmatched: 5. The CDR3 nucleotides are TGTGCCAGCAGCGTAGGGCTAGCGGATACCTACGAGCAGTACTTC. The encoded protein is CASSVGLADTYEQYF.

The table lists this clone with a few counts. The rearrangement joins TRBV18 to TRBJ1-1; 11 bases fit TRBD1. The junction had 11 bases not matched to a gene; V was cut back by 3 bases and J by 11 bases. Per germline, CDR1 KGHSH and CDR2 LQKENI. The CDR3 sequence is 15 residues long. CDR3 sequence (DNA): TGTGCCAGCTCACCTCGGACAGGGGGCGGTCATGAGGCTTTCTTT. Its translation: CASSPRTGGGHEAFF.

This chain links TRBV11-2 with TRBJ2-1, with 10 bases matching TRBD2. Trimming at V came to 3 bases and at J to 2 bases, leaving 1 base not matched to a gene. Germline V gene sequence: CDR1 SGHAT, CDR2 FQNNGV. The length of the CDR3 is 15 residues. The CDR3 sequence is CASSFGLAAYNEQFF. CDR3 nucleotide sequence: TGTGCCAGCAGCTTCGGACTAGCGGCCTACAATGAGCAGTTCTTC. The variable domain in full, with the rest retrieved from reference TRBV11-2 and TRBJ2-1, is EAGVAQSPRYKIIEKRQSVAFWCNPISGHATLYWYQQILGQGPKLLIQFQNNGVVDDSQLPKDRFSAERLKGVDSTLKIQPAKLEDSAVYLCASSFGLAAYNEQFFGPGTRLTVL.

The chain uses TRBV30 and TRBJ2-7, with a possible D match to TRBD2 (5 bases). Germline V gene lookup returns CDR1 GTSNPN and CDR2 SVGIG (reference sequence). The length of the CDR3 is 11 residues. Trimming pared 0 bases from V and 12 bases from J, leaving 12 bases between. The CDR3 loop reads CAWSVLGAPYF. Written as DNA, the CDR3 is TGTGCCTGGAGTGTACTAGGAGCACCGTACTTC.

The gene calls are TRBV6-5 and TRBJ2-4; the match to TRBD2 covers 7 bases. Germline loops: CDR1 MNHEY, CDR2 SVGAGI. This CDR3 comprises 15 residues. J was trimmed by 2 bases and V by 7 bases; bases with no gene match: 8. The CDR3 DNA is TGTGCCAGCATGTGGGGGACTAACCCCAAAAACATTCAGTACTTC. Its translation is CASMWGTNPKNIQYF.